The rows below give T cell receptor beta chains drawn from one sample of a study of T cell repertoires and HLA-DP antigens. Assay: immunoSEQ multiplex PCR; the TCRdb copy retains only in-frame clones and omits some. Among a few thousand clones listed, just over 75% were seen once. Sequencing was performed on CD137- CD4+ T cells from cultured PBMCs. The receptors stem from a young woman in good health and CMV-seronegative. CDR3s include the opening cysteine and the closing phenylalanine or tryptophan. D genes are given only for firm matches. A clone size is listed for some rows: how often the clone was seen (once, few, many), or a class if it is expanded.

TRBV7-6,TRBJ2-3,-,-,TGTGCCAGCAGCCCTTCGGGGGGCAGTACGCAGTATTTT,CASSPSGGSTQYF
TRBV28,TRBJ2-5,-,TRBD2,TGTGCCAGCAGCCCTGGACTAGCGGGAATGCGAGAGACCCAGTACTTC,CASSPGLAGMRETQYF
TRBV11-2,TRBJ2-1,-,-,TGTGCCAGCTCCCGGTTGTCGCGTTCTTACAATGAGCAGTTCTTC,CASSRLSRSYNEQFF
TRBV28,TRBJ2-6,-,TRBD1,TGTGCCAGCAGTTACTCCGGGACAGGGGGCACTGGGGCCAACGTCCTGACTTTC,CASSYSGTGGTGANVLTF
TRBV28,TRBJ1-1,-,-,TGTGCCAGCAGTCGGTCTTTGAACACTGAAGCTTTCTTT,CASSRSLNTEAFF
TRBV5-4,TRBJ2-1,-,TRBD2,TGTGCCAGCAGCCATATTTCAGCGGGAGTCTACAATGAGCAGTTCTTC,CASSHISAGVYNEQFF
TRBV7-6,TRBJ2-1,-,-,TGTGCCAGCAGCTTATTGGCCGACTCCTACAATGAGCAGTTCTTC,CASSLLADSYNEQFF
TRBV2,TRBJ2-3,-,TRBD2,TGTGCCAGCAGTGGGGCGGGAGGGCCGACAGATACGCAGTATTTT,CASSGAGGPTDTQYF
TRBV18,TRBJ2-1,few,-,TGTGCCAGCTCACCACGAGGGGGGGCCGGTAGCGAGCAGTTCTTC,CASSPRGGAGSEQFF
TRBV7-9,TRBJ2-5,-,-,TGTGCCAGCAGCGCGGACAGGGGTGGGACTAGAAGTAATCTGTACTTC,CASSADRGGTRSNLYF
TRBV6-6,TRBJ2-3,medium-sized,-,TGTGCCAGCAGTTACGGGTTCGGGGGCTTGAATACGCAGTATTTT,CASSYGFGGLNTQYF
TRBV11-1,TRBJ2-2,-,TRBD1,TGTGCCAGCAGCTTATGGGCCTCAGGGACAGGGGGCCCCGGGGAGCTGTTTTTT,CASSLWASGTGGPGELFF
TRBV19,TRBJ1-5,few,-,TGTGCCAGTAGTAAGGGGACGCTGTCGGGACAGCCCCAGCATTTT,CASSKGTLSGQPQHF
TRBV28,TRBJ2-3,-,-,TGTGCCAGCAGTCCGGGGCGGCGCACAGATACGCAGTATTTT,CASSPGRRTDTQYF
TRBV7-6,TRBJ2-3,-,-,TGTGCCAGCAGCGCGCAGGGAGCCCCATTTCCAGATACGCAGTATTTT,CASSAQGAPFPDTQYF
TRBV6-6,TRBJ1-1,once,-,TGTGCCAGCAGTCAGGGGAGACAGGCTTTCTTT,CASSQGRQAFF
TRBV6-6,TRBJ1-2,-,-,TGTGCCAGCAGTGAGCCCTATGGCTACACCTTC,CASSEPYGYTF
TRBV6-1,TRBJ2-7,-,-,TGTGCCAGCACCCGAGACAGTCTTCGGGGCGAGCAGTACTTC,CASTRDSLRGEQYF
TRBV6-1,TRBJ1-3,-,-,TGTGCCAGCAGTCGGACGGGCTCTGGAAACACCATATATTTT,CASSRTGSGNTIYF
TRBV2,TRBJ1-1,-,-,TGTGCCAGCAGGGCGGCGGCGGGGCACGCGAACACTGAAGCTTTCTTT,CASRAAAGHANTEAFF
TRBV7-9,TRBJ2-1,-,-,TGTGCCAGCAGGTTGGGGCCCAACAATGAGCAGTTCTTC,CASRLGPNNEQFF
TRBV2,TRBJ2-5,-,TRBD1,TGTGCCAGCAGTACCACAGGGGGTCAAGAGACCCAGTACTTC,CASSTTGGQETQYF
TRBV2,TRBJ2-3,-,-,TGTGCCAGCACCTCACAGGGAACAGATACGCAGTATTTT,CASTSQGTDTQYF
TRBV7-9,TRBJ2-4,-,-,TGTGCCAGCAGCTCCCTTACGGCGCTAGCCAAAAACATTCAGTACTTC,CASSSLTALAKNIQYF
TRBV5-1,TRBJ1-1,-,-,TGCGCCAGCAGCTTGGCCAAGTTAAACACTGAAGCTTTCTTT,CASSLAKLNTEAFF
TRBV6-5,TRBJ1-2,-,-,TGTGCCAGCAGTTACGGGGGGGCAGACTATGGCTACACCTTC,CASSYGGADYGYTF
TRBV6-5,TRBJ1-1,-,-,TGTGCCAGCAGTATACAGGGAAAGAACACTGAAGCTTTCTTT,CASSIQGKNTEAFF
TRBV7-6,TRBJ1-3,-,-,TGTGCCAGCAGCTCCCGAGGGGTTTTAGGAAACACCATATATTTT,CASSSRGVLGNTIYF
TRBV7-6,TRBJ1-3,-,-,TGTGCCAGCAGCGGAACTTTAATTAACTCTGGAAACACCATATATTTT,CASSGTLINSGNTIYF
TRBV28,TRBJ2-7,-,-,TGTGCCAGCAGTTTAGGGGGGAATCAATACGAGCAGTACTTC,CASSLGGNQYEQYF
TRBV18,TRBJ2-5,-,TRBD1,TGTGCCAGCTCACTCCGACAGGGAGAGACCCAGTACTTC,CASSLRQGETQYF
TRBV11-3,TRBJ2-7,-,-,TGTGCCAGCAGCCCTCGAACAGGCGAGCAGTACTTC,CASSPRTGEQYF
TRBV6-1,TRBJ2-1,-,TRBD1,TGTGCCAGCAGGACAGGGATGAGGTCCTACAATGAGCAGTTCTTC,CASRTGMRSYNEQFF
TRBV28,TRBJ2-1,-,TRBD2,TGTGCCAGCAGTTTACTAGCGGGAGGGCAGTTCTTC,CASSLLAGGQFF
TRBV6-9,TRBJ2-5,-,-,TGTGCGTGTAGGGATATGTGGCAGGAGACCCAGTACTTC,CACRDMWQETQYF
TRBV5-4,TRBJ1-2,few,-,TGTGCCAGCAGCTTACGTTTGGCAGCCTTATATGGCTACACCTTC,CASSLRLAALYGYTF
TRBV28,TRBJ2-5,once,-,TGTGCCAGCAGTCCTTTTATAGGACTGCAAGAGACCCAGTACTTC,CASSPFIGLQETQYF
TRBV6-5,TRBJ2-5,few,TRBD1,TGTGCCAGCAGGACAGGGGAGACCCAGTACTTC,CASRTGETQYF
TRBV7-2,TRBJ2-1,-,TRBD1,TGTGCCAGCAGCCCGGACAGGGTGACTGAGCAGTTCTTC,CASSPDRVTEQFF
TRBV7-9,TRBJ1-5,-,-,TGTGCCAGCAGCTTCCCGGGGGCCAATCAGCCCCAGCATTTT,CASSFPGANQPQHF
TRBV19,TRBJ2-3,once,-,TGTGCCAGCAACCCCCCGGGGGAATTCGGCACAGATACGCAGTATTTT,CASNPPGEFGTDTQYF
TRBV19,TRBJ2-3,large,TRBD2,TGTGCCAGTAGTATCGATAGCGGGATGGTAGATACGCAGTATTTT,CASSIDSGMVDTQYF
TRBV7-9,TRBJ1-2,-,-,TGTGCCAGCAGCTTACGTTTGGCAGCCTTATATGGCTACACCTTC,CASSLRLAALYGYTF
TRBV5-4,TRBJ1-4,-,TRBD1,TGTGCCAGCAGCTGGGACAGGTTCAATGAAAAACTGTTTTTT,CASSWDRFNEKLFF
TRBV5-4,TRBJ2-7,-,-,TGTGCCAGCAGCTTGAAACAGGGTTTCGCCTACGAGCAGTACTTC,CASSLKQGFAYEQYF
TRBV18,TRBJ1-1,-,TRBD1,TGTGCCAGCTCCCGGACAGGCGAAACTGAAGCTTTCTTT,CASSRTGETEAFF
TRBV5-1,TRBJ2-5,-,-,TGCGCCAGCAGCTATGTGTCGTCGGCTTTACACCTTCAAGAGACCCAGTACTTC,CASSYVSSALHLQETQYF
TRBV9,TRBJ2-2,-,TRBD1,TGTGCCAGCAGTACAGGGGGCCGTGGCACCGGGGAGCTGTTTTTT,CASSTGGRGTGELFF
TRBV5-4,TRBJ1-2,-,-,TGTGCCAGCAGCCCGGCCGGTAGGGAATATGGCTACACCTTC,CASSPAGREYGYTF
TRBV5-1,TRBJ1-1,-,-,TGCGCCAGTCGGATACAGGGAACGAACACTGAAGCTTTCTTT,CASRIQGTNTEAFF
TRBV9,TRBJ2-7,-,-,TGTGCCAGCAGCTCCAGGGCTTCAACATTACTATCCTACGAGCAGTACTTC,CASSSRASTLLSYEQYF
TRBV19,TRBJ2-7,-,-,TGTGCCAGTAGTATGGGTCCCGCGACTGAGCAGTACTTC,CASSMGPATEQYF
TRBV9,TRBJ1-5,-,-,TGTGCCAGCAGCCCTCACGGGAGCAATCAGCCCCAGCATTTT,CASSPHGSNQPQHF
TRBV30,TRBJ1-5,medium-sized,TRBD1,TGTGCCTGGGGACAGGGGGGCAATCAGCCCCAGCATTTT,CAWGQGGNQPQHF
TRBV4-2,TRBJ2-5,once,-,TGTGCCAGCAGCCAGGGGAGGTTGGAGACCCAGTACTTC,CASSQGRLETQYF
TRBV28,TRBJ1-4,-,-,TGTGCCAGCAGTTTGGTTTTTGAAAAACTGTTTTTT,CASSLVFEKLFF
TRBV18,TRBJ2-1,-,-,TGTGCCAGCTCACTAGCGGCGAGCTCCTACAATGAGCAGTTCTTC,CASSLAASSYNEQFF
TRBV7-3,TRBJ1-3,-,-,TGTGCCAGCAGCGCCGGAAACACCATATATTTT,CASSAGNTIYF
TRBV5-1,TRBJ1-1,-,-,TGCGCCAGCAGCCTATCCGGGACGGGGGACACTGAAGCTTTCTTT,CASSLSGTGDTEAFF
TRBV2,TRBJ1-1,few,-,TGTGCCAGCAGTGCACAGGGACTCATGAACACTGAAGCTTTCTTT,CASSAQGLMNTEAFF